This T cell receptor (beta chain) originates from a study of graft-versus-host responses after intestinal transplantation. The germline V and J ends were trimmed by 0 bases and 2 bases, with 9 bases remaining between them. CDR3 length: 14 residues. Germline V gives CDR1 SQVTM, CDR2 ANQGSEA. The protocol was immunoSEQ multiplex PCR, while the TCRdb copy is restricted to in-frame clones and leaves out a portion. The profile shows 40,000 to 55,000 clones, roughly nine tenths of them singletons. Broader study findings: Individuals who had graft-donor T cell macrochimerism had allografts that showed high graft-versus-host to host-versus-graft clonal ratios.

Regarding this clone: The target antigen is unknown.

The chain links TRBV29-1 to TRBJ2-3, with TRBD2 as a possible D gene (5 bases). The starting material was unstimulated CD4+ T cells sorted from spleen or lymph node cells, obtained before transplant. The receptor was isolated from a human donor who was the organ donor for an intestinal transplant. The CDR3 DNA is TGCAGCGTTGAAGATCAAGACTACACAGATACGCAGTATTTT. Encoded protein: CSVEDQDYTDTQYF.